The clone carrying this T cell receptor beta chain showed up just once. The antigen is not known. This sample stems from a study of cytomegalovirus exposure and HLA in healthy donors. Study overall: A preliminary data release comprised approximately 85 million unique TCRs obtained from HLA-typed donors. Whole-study results and caveats: Previously analyzed data showed that most TCR beta V segments were productive at a frequency of about 90% or about 30%. On later analysis, the bulk of CMV-associated TCR beta chains appeared to be HLA-restricted. Indistinguishable V segments, including TRBV6-2 and TRBV6-3, were excluded.

The PCR employed 60 Vbeta primers together with 13 Jbeta primers. Some clones are missing from TCRdb's copy, which holds only in-frame ones; the method was immunoSEQ multiplex PCR. Counted here are about 130,000 clones, roughly 82% occurring once; the ten biggest clones make up over 6%. Germline V CDR1 and CDR2: SGHRS, YFSETQ. This CDR3 region has 18 residues. With 5 bases clipped from V and 2 bases from J, the junction kept 16 bases outside the gene matches. Sequenced input: PBMCs. This chain links TRBV5-1 with TRBJ2-3, with 8 bases lining up with TRBD2. The source is a man under 40 in good health and CMV-seronegative. Written as DNA, the CDR3 is TGCGCCAGCAGTCAGCTCGGTTACGGCGGGGGGTACACAGATACGCAGTATTTT. This gives the protein CASSQLGYGGGYTDTQYF.